The following is a T cell receptor (beta chain) sequence with its context. This clone was detected ten times or more. This receptor's antigen is unknown. No per-base quality is available; no much larger clone lies one base away. None of the patients had been given any treatment before thyroid surgery. Patient clinical samples collected from about 2011 to 2018 were retrospectively analysed using T-cell receptor beta sequencing. Receptor libraries were prepared by PCR. The run used an Illumina HiSeq 4000. High-throughput sequencing was used to profile the TCR beta-chain CDR3 region of each patient. As for how the authors treated the data: Drawing on CDR3 differences between clinicopathological groups, the researchers built a classifier meant to tell apart patients with distant-metastatic papillary thyroid cancer. Repertoire diversity was assessed with the Shannon index, and tumor-blood repertoire similarity with the Morisita-Horn index. TCRdb handled the public reads itself, with Q25 trimming in fastp and clone calling in MiXCR, and kept productive beta chains. The V and J calls here are based on TCRdb, not the publication. For this sample there are under 30,000 clones; 20% to 25% appear just once. The ten most abundant clones make up about 2.5% of the sample.

The data were taken from a study of metastatic and nonmetastatic thyroid tumors (dated by TCRdb to about 2020). Looking at the study overall: The researchers compared repertoires between peripheral blood samples and tumor or nodule tissue samples from patients with malignant or benign thyroid disease. Broader findings and caveats from the paper: In both blood and tumor samples, malignant tumors were reported to have significantly higher TCR beta diversity than benign nodules.

Trimming leaves V shorter by 2 bases and J shorter by 6 bases, with the junction holding 5 bases beyond the gene matches. The CDR3 spans 14 residues, from the cysteine through the phenylalanine. The kept DNA is CDR3 alone, 42 bases in frame from the first base. The germline V gene provides CDR1 SGHTS and CDR2 YDEGEE. This receptor was obtained from a female donor with papillary thyroid cancer or a benign thyroid nodule (not recorded which). Some clones in this sample may be carry-over from other donors' samples. This receptor chain uses TRBV5-8 and TRBJ2-7; 10 middle bases align to TRBD2. Sequencing input: blood. The CDR3 loop reads CASSFLAGEGEQYF. The DNA is TGTGCCAGCAGCTTCCTAGCGGGAGAGGGCGAGCAGTACTTC.